This entry lists 6 T cell receptor beta chains sequenced from one sample in a study of T-cell reconstitution after alpha-beta-depleted transplantation in children. Unique molecular identifiers were used to barcode this TCRbeta library. One entry per CDR3 protein results from TCRdb running MiXCR on the PCR reads. The data contain fewer than 700,000 distinct CDR3 sequences, 10% to 15% of them seen just once; the ten biggest clones take up 2% to 2.5%. The starting material was PBMCs, mostly from graft donor cells, obtained 360 days after TCRalphabeta/CD19-depleted stem cell transplant. The source is a male patient younger than 18 who had a stem cell transplant for acute myeloid leukemia, so the T cells may come from the graft donor.

The J gene is TRBJ2-2, the V gene TRBV7-2; maybe TRBD2 (5 bases). The CDR3 contains 17 residues. The germline V gene encodes CDR1 SGHTA and CDR2 FQGNSA. V dropped 0 bases and J dropped 2 bases, with 13 bases sitting between them. CDR3: CASSLARTGFNTGELFF. The CDR3 nucleotides read TGTGCCAGCAGCTTAGCGCGGACGGGATTTAACACCGGGGAGCTGTTTTTT. Full variable domain (remainder filled in from reference TRBV7-2 and TRBJ2-2): GAGVSQSPSNKVTEKGKDVELRCDPISGHTALYWYRQSLGQGLEFLIYFQGNSAPDKSGLPSDRFSAERTGGSVSTLTIQRTQQEDSAVYLCASSLARTGFNTGELFFGEGSRLTVL.

This clonotype was observed a handful of times. V and J are TRBV7-9 and TRBJ2-7; D not certain. The germline V gene encodes CDR1 SEHNR and CDR2 FQNEAQ (reference sequence). The CDR3 runs to 11 residues. The V gene lost 4 bases and the J gene lost 4 bases, with 5 bases spanning the gap. CDR3 region: CASSWQYEQYF. CDR3 DNA: TGTGCCAGCAGCTGGCAGTACGAGCAGTACTTC.

Only a few counts were recorded for this clonotype. The V and J genes are TRBV20-1 and TRBJ2-1; 7 bases line up with TRBD2. The germline CDR1 and CDR2 sequences are DFQATT and SNEGSKA (reference sequence). This CDR3 has 16 amino acids. The V gene end was trimmed by 6 bases and the J gene end by 2 bases; junction bases not matched to a gene: 13. This CDR3 reads CSANLNLAEPYNEQFF. CDR3 DNA sequence: TGCAGTGCAAACCTAAACCTAGCGGAGCCCTACAATGAGCAGTTCTTC.

This clonotype was counted ten times or more. One end of the junction varies from germline; a read error may be responsible. V gene TRBV7-2 combines with J gene TRBJ2-7; D perhaps matches TRBD1 (6 bases). This CDR3 spans 12 amino acids. Per the germline V gene, CDR1 is SGHTA and CDR2 is FQGNSA. In nucleotides, the CDR3 is TGTGCCAGCAGCCAAGAAAGAATGGACAGATCATTC. Translated: CASSQERMDRSF.

This clonotype was detected many times. The chain is built from TRBV20-1 and TRBJ2-1, with TRBD2 identical over 11 bases. Germline CDR1 and CDR2: DFQATT and SNEGSKA (reference sequence). V lost 5 bases, J lost 7 bases, and 7 bases stayed unmatched. The CDR3 loop spans 14 amino acids. The CDR3: CSALSSGRANEQFF. The CDR3 nucleotides are TGCAGTGCTTTAAGTAGCGGGAGGGCAAATGAGCAGTTCTTC.

A single count supports this clonotype. The chain is built from TRBV18 and TRBJ2-7; D may be TRBD1 (5 bases). Germline CDR1 is KGHSH and CDR2 is LQKENI. The V end was cut by 6 bases, the J end by 3 bases, with 12 bases between. The CDR3 spans 13 residues. The CDR3 loop reads CASSKDQGYEQYF. The CDR3 DNA follows: TGTGCCAGCTCCAAGGATCAGGGCTACGAGCAGTACTTC. Looking up the rest from reference TRBV18 and TRBJ2-7 gives the full variable domain: NAGVMQNPRHLVRRRGQEARLRCSPMKGHSHVYWYRQLPEEGLKFMVYLQKENIIDESGMPKERFSAEFPKEGPSILRIQQVVRGDSAAYFCASSKDQGYEQYFGPGTRLTVT.